This is a list of T cell receptor beta chains from one sample in a study of OX40 agonist ivuxolimab in advanced cancers. The assay was immunoSEQ multiplex PCR, and TCRdb's table has in-frame clones only and misses some. The data contain approximately 26,000 clones, roughly 80% of them singletons. Sequences were derived from CD4+ or CD8+ T cells sorted from blood, sampled in a trial of the OX40 agonist ivuxolimab. The receptors here all came from an adult with an advanced solid tumor such as melanoma, head and neck, liver or kidney cancer. Each CDR3 is given with its conserved first and last residue. The order of the fields is J gene, clone size, V gene, D gene, CDR3 protein, CDR3 DNA. A D gene is named only where the DNA matches it firmly. Rows give clone size only sometimes, using once, few, many, or a class for an expanded clone.

J gene: TRBJ1-5
clone size: -
V gene: TRBV4-2
D gene: TRBD1
CDR3 protein: CASSLGQGGIQPQHF
CDR3 DNA: TGTGCCAGCAGCCTTGGACAGGGGGGCATCCAGCCCCAGCATTTT

J gene: TRBJ2-7
clone size: -
V gene: TRBV18
D gene: -
CDR3 protein: CASGPIDHTYEQYF
CDR3 DNA: TGTGCCAGCGGACCCATAGACCATACCTACGAGCAGTACTTC

J gene: TRBJ2-7
clone size: -
V gene: TRBV9
D gene: -
CDR3 protein: CASSLERGYEQYF
CDR3 DNA: TGTGCCAGCAGCCTCGAAAGAGGTTACGAGCAGTACTTC

J gene: TRBJ2-1
clone size: few
V gene: TRBV6-4
D gene: -
CDR3 protein: CASSEQGEAYNEQFF
CDR3 DNA: TGTGCCAGCAGTGAGCAAGGGGAGGCCTACAATGAGCAGTTCTTC

J gene: TRBJ1-2
clone size: -
V gene: TRBV13
D gene: TRBD1
CDR3 protein: CASSSRTGLNYGYTF
CDR3 DNA: TGTGCCAGCAGCTCCCGGACAGGGTTGAACTATGGCTACACCTTC

J gene: TRBJ1-2
clone size: once
V gene: TRBV7-9
D gene: -
CDR3 protein: CASSLAGVKAERGYTF
CDR3 DNA: TGTGCCAGCAGCTTAGCAGGAGTGAAGGCTGAGAGAGGCTACACCTTC

J gene: TRBJ1-1
clone size: few
V gene: TRBV9
D gene: -
CDR3 protein: CASSDGMNTEAFF
CDR3 DNA: TGTGCCAGCAGTGACGGAATGAACACTGAAGCTTTCTTT

J gene: TRBJ2-7
clone size: few
V gene: TRBV23-1
D gene: -
CDR3 protein: CASSQTRRGGGYEQYF
CDR3 DNA: TGCGCCAGCAGTCAAACCCGGCGCGGGGGCGGCTACGAGCAGTACTTC

J gene: TRBJ2-6
clone size: -
V gene: TRBV29-1
D gene: -
CDR3 protein: CSVQTVPSSGANVLTF
CDR3 DNA: TGCAGCGTTCAGACAGTCCCGAGCTCTGGGGCCAACGTCCTGACTTTC

J gene: TRBJ1-1
clone size: -
V gene: TRBV11-3
D gene: -
CDR3 protein: CASSLGYGSAEAFF
CDR3 DNA: TGTGCCAGCAGCTTAGGGTACGGGAGCGCTGAAGCTTTCTTT

J gene: TRBJ1-1
clone size: -
V gene: TRBV19
D gene: -
CDR3 protein: CASSISRRGGTEAFF
CDR3 DNA: TGTGCCAGTAGTATATCCAGGAGGGGAGGCACTGAAGCTTTCTTT

J gene: TRBJ1-4
clone size: -
V gene: TRBV7-9
D gene: TRBD1
CDR3 protein: CASRTGDREKLFF
CDR3 DNA: TGTGCCAGCAGGACAGGGGATAGGGAAAAACTGTTTTTT

J gene: TRBJ2-7
clone size: -
V gene: TRBV2
D gene: -
CDR3 protein: CASSDGGQIYEQYF
CDR3 DNA: TGTGCCAGCAGTGACGGGGGACAGATATACGAGCAGTACTTC

J gene: TRBJ2-7
clone size: once
V gene: TRBV15
D gene: -
CDR3 protein: CATSHDRGGSRYF
CDR3 DNA: TGTGCCACCAGCCATGACAGGGGAGGGAGCAGGTACTTC

J gene: TRBJ1-2
clone size: medium-sized
V gene: TRBV6-5
D gene: -
CDR3 protein: CASSTRSDGYTF
CDR3 DNA: TGTGCCAGCAGCACCAGAAGCGACGGCTACACCTTC

J gene: TRBJ2-1
clone size: -
V gene: TRBV6-6
D gene: TRBD2
CDR3 protein: CASKESLAGGYEQFF
CDR3 DNA: TGTGCCAGCAAAGAAAGTCTAGCGGGGGGGTATGAGCAGTTCTTC

J gene: TRBJ1-2
clone size: -
V gene: TRBV5-1
D gene: -
CDR3 protein: CASSLGQGTISYTF
CDR3 DNA: TGCGCCAGCAGCTTGGGTCAGGGTACGATTAGCTACACCTTC

J gene: TRBJ2-2
clone size: -
V gene: TRBV30
D gene: -
CDR3 protein: CAWSWGGELFF
CDR3 DNA: TGTGCCTGGAGCTGGGGGGGGGAGCTGTTTTTT

J gene: TRBJ1-2
clone size: -
V gene: TRBV4-1
D gene: TRBD1
CDR3 protein: CASSHWGQGAPSYTF
CDR3 DNA: TGCGCCAGCAGCCACTGGGGACAGGGGGCGCCCAGCTACACCTTC

J gene: TRBJ2-7
clone size: -
V gene: TRBV30
D gene: TRBD1
CDR3 protein: CAWKARTGVPYEQYF
CDR3 DNA: TGTGCCTGGAAGGCTCGGACAGGGGTTCCCTACGAGCAGTACTTC